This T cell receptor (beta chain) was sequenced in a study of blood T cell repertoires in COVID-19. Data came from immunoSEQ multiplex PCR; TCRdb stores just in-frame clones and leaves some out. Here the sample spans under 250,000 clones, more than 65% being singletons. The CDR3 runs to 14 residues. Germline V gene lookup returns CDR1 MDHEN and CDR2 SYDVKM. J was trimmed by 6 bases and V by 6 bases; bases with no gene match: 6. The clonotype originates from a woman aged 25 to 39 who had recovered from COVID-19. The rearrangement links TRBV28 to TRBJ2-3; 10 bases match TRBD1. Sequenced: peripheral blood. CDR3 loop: CASRAGTGADTQYF. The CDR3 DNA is TGTGCCAGCAGAGCCGGGACAGGGGCGGATACGCAGTATTTT.